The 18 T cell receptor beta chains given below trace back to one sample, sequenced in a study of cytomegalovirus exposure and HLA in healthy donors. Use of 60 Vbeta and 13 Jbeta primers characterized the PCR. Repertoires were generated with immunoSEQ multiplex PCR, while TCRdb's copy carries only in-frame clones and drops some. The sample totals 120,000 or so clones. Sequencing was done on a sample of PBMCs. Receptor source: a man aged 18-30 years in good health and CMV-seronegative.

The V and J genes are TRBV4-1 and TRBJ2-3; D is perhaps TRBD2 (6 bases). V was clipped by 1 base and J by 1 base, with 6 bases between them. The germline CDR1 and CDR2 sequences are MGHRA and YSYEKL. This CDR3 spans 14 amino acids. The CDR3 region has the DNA TGCGCCAGCAGCCAAGGGGGGGGCACAGATACGCAGTATTTT. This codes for CASSQGGGTDTQYF.

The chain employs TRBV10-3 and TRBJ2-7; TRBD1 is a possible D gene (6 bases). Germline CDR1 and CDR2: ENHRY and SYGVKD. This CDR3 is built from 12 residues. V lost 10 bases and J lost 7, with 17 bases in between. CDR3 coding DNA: TGTGCCACCTGGACAGCCGGTGGAGAGCAGTACTTC. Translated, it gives CATWTAGGEQYF.

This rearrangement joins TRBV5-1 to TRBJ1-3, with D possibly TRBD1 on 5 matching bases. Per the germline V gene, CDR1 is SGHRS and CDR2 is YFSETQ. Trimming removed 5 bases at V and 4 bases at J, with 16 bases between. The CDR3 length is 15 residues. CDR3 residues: CASRQIGTAGNTIYF. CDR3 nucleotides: TGCGCCAGCAGGCAAATCGGGACTGCCGGAAACACCATATATTTT.

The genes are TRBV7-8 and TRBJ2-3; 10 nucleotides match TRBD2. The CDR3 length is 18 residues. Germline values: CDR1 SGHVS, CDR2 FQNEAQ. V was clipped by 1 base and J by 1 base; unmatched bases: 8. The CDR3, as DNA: TGTGCCAGCAGCTTAGTAGCGGGGGGTCCTCCGGGCACAGATACGCAGTATTTT. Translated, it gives CASSLVAGGPPGTDTQYF.

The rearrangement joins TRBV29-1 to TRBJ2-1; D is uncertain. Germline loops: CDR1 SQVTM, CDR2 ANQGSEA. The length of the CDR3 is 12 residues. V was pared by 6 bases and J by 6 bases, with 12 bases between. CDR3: CSVTPNSNEQFF. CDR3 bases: TGCAGCGTGACACCAAATTCCAATGAGCAGTTCTTC.

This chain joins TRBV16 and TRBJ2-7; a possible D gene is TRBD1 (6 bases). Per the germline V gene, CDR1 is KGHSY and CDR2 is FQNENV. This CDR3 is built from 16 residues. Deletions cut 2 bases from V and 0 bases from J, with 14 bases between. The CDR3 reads CASSQASRTASYEQYF. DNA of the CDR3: TGTGCCAGCAGCCAAGCCAGTAGGACAGCCTCCTACGAGCAGTACTTC.

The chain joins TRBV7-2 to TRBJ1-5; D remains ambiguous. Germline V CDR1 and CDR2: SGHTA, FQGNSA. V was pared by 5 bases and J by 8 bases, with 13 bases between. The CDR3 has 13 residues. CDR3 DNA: TGTGCCAGCAGCCCGGAGTCCCAAAAGCCCCAGCATTTT. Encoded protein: CASSPESQKPQHF.

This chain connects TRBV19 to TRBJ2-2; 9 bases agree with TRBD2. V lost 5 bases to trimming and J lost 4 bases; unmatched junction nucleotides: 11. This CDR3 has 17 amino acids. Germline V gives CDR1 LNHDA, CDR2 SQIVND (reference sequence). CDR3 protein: CASSLSGSWGGTGELFF. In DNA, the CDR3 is TGTGCCAGTAGTCTTAGCGGGAGTTGGGGGGGCACCGGGGAGCTGTTTTTT. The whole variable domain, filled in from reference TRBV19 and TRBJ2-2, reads DGGITQSPKYLFRKEGQNVTLSCEQNLNHDAMYWYRQDPGQGLRLIYYSQIVNDFQKGDIAEGYSVSREKKESFPLTVTSAQKNPTAFYLCASSLSGSWGGTGELFFGEGSRLTVL.

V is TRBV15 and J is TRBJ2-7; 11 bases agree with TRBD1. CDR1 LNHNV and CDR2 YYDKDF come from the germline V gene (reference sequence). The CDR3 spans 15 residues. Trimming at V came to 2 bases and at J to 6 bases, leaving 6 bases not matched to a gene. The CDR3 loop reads CATSRTGTGGSEQYF. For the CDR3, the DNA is TGTGCCACCAGCAGAACCGGGACAGGGGGATCCGAGCAGTACTTC. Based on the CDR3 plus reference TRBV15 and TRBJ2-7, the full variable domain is DAMVIQNPRYQVTQFGKPVTLSCSQTLNHNVMYWYQQKSSQAPKLLFHYYDKDFNNEADTPDNFQSRRPNTSFCFLDIRSPGLGDTAMYLCATSRTGTGGSEQYFGPGTRLTVT.

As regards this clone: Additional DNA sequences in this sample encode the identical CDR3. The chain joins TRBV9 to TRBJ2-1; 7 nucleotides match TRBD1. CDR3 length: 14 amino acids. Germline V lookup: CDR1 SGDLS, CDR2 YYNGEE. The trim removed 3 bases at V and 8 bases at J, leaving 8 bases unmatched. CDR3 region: CASSARQGLDEQFF. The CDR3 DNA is TGTGCCAGCAGCGCCAGACAGGGCCTCGATGAGCAGTTCTTC.

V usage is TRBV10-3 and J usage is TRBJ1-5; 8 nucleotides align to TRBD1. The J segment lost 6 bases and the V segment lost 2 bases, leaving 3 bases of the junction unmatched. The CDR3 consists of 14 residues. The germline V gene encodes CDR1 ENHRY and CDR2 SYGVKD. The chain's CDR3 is CAISEAGGSQPQHF. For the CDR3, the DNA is TGTGCCATCAGTGAGGCAGGGGGCAGTCAGCCCCAGCATTTT.

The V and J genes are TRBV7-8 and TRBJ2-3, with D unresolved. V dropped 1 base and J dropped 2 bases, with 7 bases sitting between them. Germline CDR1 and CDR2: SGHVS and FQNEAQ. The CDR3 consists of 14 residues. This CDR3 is CASSLEPYTDTQYF. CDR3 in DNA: TGTGCCAGCAGCTTAGAGCCTTACACAGATACGCAGTATTTT.

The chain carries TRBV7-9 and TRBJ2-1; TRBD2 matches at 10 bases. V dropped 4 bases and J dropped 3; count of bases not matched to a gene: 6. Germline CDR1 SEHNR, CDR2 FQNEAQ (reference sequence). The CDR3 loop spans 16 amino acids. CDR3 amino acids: CASSSILAGVYNEQFF. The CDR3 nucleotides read TGTGCCAGCAGCTCAATTCTAGCGGGAGTCTACAATGAGCAGTTCTTC.

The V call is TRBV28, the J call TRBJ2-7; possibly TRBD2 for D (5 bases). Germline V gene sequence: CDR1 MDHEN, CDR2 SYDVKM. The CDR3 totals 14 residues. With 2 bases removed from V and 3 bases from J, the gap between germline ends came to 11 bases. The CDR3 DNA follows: TGTGCCAGCAGTTTACCGGCGGGCCACTACGAGCAGTACTTC. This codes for CASSLPAGHYEQYF.

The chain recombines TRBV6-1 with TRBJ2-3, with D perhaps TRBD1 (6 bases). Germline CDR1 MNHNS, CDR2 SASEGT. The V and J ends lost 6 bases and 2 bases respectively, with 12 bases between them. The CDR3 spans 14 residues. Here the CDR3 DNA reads TGTGCCAGCAGCGCAGGGGCCCACACAGATACGCAGTATTTT. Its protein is CASSAGAHTDTQYF.

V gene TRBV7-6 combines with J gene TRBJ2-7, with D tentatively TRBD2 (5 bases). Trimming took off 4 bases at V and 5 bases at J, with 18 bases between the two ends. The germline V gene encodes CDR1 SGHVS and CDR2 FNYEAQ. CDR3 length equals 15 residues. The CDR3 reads CASSSRGSLGDEQYF. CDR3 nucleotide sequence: TGTGCCAGCAGCTCCCGTGGGAGCCTCGGGGACGAGCAGTACTTC.

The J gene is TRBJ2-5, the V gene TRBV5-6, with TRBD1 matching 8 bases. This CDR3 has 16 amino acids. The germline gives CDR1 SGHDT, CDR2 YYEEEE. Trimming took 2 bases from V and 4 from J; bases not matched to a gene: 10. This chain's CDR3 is CASSLGDRGAGETQYF. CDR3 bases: TGTGCCAGCAGCTTAGGTGACAGGGGCGCTGGAGAGACCCAGTACTTC. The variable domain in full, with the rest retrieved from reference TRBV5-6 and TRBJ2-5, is DAGVTQSPTHLIKTRGQQVTLRCSPKSGHDTVSWYQQALGQGPQFIFQYYEEEERQRGNFPDRFSGHQFPNYSSELNVNALLLGDSALYLCASSLGDRGAGETQYFGPGTRLLVL.

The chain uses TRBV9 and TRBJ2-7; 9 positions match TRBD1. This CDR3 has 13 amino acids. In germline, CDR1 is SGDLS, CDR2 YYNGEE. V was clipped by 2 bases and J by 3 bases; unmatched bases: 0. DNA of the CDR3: TGTGCCAGCAGCGTGACAGGGGGCTACGAGCAGTACTTC. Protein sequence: CASSVTGGYEQYF.